This TCR beta chain appears in the sequencing data of a study of shared clonotypes between healthy human individuals. Study results and caveats: Only blood was sampled; tissue repertoires likely differ. It was the few donors that limited the genetic and exposure-history diversity represented.

With ten immunoSEQ deep assay plates, unsorted PBMC DNA underwent sequencing. The repertoire was sequenced with immunoSEQ multiplex PCR; TCRdb's copy has only in-frame clones and lacks some. The repertoire consists of about 460,000 clones, with roughly 80% occurring once and the leading ten covering 9.5% to 15%. Healthy adults negative for HIV, lacking recent acute infections or vaccinations, served as donors. V was trimmed by 3 bases and J by 0 bases, leaving 12 bases between them. Looked up from germline, CDR1 is MNHEY and CDR2 is SMNVEV (reference sequence). The CDR3 is 17 amino acids. This clone was detected only a few times. As yet, its antigen is unknown.

Sequencing was carried out using PBMCs. The clonotype originates from a woman aged 40 to 50 in good health. Some clones in this sample may be carry-over from other donors' samples. This rearrangement joins TRBV27 to TRBJ2-6; D unresolved. The CDR3 DNA reads TGTGCCAGCAGTTTCATTAACAGCGACTCTGGGGCCAACGTCCTGACTTTC. Protein: CASSFINSDSGANVLTF.